Sequencing of this T cell receptor (beta chain) was carried out in a study of Ad26.COV2.S vaccination and SARS-CoV-2 variants. The sample's treatment: 15 to 20 received Ad26.COV2.S at low or high dose, single or two shots; roughly five received placebo; per-sample allocation not given. After the first vaccine or placebo injection, samples were drawn on day 63. The individual, an adult aged 18-55 years, was a donor in Boston. TCRdb keeps only in-frame clones here, not all; method: immunoSEQ multiplex PCR. In the table there are roughly 320,000 clones, around 81% of which are singletons. Trimming removed 2 bases at V and 4 bases at J, with 13 bases between. Per the germline V gene, CDR1 is MDHEN and CDR2 is SYDVKM. This CDR3 is built from 15 residues.

The material was peripheral blood, obtained in a trial of Ad26.COV2.S vaccine versus placebo. This TCR was sampled from a person between 18 and 59 years old who received the Ad26.COV2.S COVID-19 vaccine or a placebo. The chain couples TRBV28 to TRBJ2-3; the D gene could be TRBD1 or TRBD2 (5 bases each). CDR3 residues: CASSLGDQRADTQYF. The CDR3, as DNA: TGTGCCAGCAGTTTAGGGGACCAACGGGCAGATACGCAGTATTTT.